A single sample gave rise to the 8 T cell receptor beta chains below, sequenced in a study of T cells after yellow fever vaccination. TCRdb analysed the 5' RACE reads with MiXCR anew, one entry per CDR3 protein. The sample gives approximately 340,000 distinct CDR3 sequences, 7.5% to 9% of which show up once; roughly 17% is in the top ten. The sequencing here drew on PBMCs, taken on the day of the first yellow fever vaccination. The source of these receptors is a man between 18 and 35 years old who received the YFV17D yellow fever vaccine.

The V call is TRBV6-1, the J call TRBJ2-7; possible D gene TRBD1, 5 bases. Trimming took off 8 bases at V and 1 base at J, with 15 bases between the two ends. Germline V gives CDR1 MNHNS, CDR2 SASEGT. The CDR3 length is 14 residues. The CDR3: CASATGPVSYEQYF. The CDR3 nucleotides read TGTGCCAGCGCCACAGGTCCCGTGTCCTACGAGCAGTACTTC.

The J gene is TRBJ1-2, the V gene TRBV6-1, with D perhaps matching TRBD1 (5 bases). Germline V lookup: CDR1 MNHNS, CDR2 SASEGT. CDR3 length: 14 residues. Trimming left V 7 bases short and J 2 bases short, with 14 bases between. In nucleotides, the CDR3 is TGTGCCAGCAAAAATGGGGGGTCGAACTATGGCTACACCTTC. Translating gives CASKNGGSNYGYTF.

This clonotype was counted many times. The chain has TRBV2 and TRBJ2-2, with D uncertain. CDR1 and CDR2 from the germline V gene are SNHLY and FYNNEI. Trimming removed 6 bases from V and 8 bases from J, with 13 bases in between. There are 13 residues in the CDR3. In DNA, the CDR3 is TGTGCCAGCAGGCAGGACGGCGGAGGGGAGCTGTTTTTT. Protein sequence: CASRQDGGGELFF.

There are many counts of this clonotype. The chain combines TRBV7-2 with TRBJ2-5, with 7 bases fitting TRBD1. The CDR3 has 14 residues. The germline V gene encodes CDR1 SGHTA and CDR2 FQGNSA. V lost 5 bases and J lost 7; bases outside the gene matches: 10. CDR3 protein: CASSTGTAVGTQYF. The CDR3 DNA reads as TGTGCCAGCAGCACCGGGACAGCAGTAGGGACCCAGTACTTC.

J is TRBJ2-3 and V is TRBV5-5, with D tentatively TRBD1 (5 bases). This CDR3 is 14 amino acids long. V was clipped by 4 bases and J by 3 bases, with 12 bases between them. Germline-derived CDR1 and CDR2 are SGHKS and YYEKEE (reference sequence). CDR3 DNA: TGTGCCAGCAGCGAGGACAAGAGAACAGATACGCAGTATTTT. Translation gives CASSEDKRTDTQYF.

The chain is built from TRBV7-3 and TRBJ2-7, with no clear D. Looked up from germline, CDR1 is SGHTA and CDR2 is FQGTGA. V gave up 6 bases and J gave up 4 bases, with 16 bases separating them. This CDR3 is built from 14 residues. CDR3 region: CASRPRRSVYEQYV. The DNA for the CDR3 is TGTGCCAGCAGACCCCGCAGGTCCGTTTACGAGCAGTACGTC.

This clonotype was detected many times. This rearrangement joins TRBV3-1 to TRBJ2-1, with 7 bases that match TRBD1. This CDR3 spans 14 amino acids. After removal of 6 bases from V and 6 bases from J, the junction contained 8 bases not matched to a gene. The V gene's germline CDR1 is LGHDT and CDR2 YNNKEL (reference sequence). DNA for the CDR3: TGTGCCAGCAGTCCCTCTGAGGGGGCCAATGAGCAGTTCTTC. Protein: CASSPSEGANEQFF.

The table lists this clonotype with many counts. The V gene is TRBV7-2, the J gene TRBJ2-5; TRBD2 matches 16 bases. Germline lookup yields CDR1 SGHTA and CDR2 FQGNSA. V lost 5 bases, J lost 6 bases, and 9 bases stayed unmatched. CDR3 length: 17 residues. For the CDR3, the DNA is TGTGCCAGCAGCCCCGCCGGGACTAGCGGGGGGGCCAAGACCCAGTACTTC. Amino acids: CASSPAGTSGGAKTQYF.